This entry lists 30 T cell receptor beta chains sequenced from one sample in a study of T and B cells in COVID-19 patients. BIOMED2 TRB-A/B primer pools were used in multiplex TRB PCR. TCRdb reanalysed the multiplex PCR reads using MiXCR and keeps one entry per CDR3 protein. The profile shows fewer than 15,000 distinct CDR3 sequences, 25% of them singletons. Each TRB amplification used about 250-550 ng of genomic DNA from blood. The sequencing sample was made of blood. The receptors come from a human donor who had recovered from COVID-19.

Relative to its sample, this clonotype is medium-sized. The V call is TRBV29-1, the J call TRBJ2-5, with 8 bases aligning to TRBD2. V was pared by 5 bases and J by 5 bases, with 7 bases of the junction left unmatched. Per germline, CDR1 SQVTM and CDR2 ANQGSEA. The CDR3 loop spans 13 amino acids. CDR3 in amino acids: CSVRLAGRETQYF. DNA of the CDR3: TGCAGCGTTCGGCTAGCGGGCAGGGAGACCCAGTACTTC.

This clonotype was counted between two and nine times. V gene TRBV5-1 combines with J gene TRBJ2-1; a weak D match, TRBD1 (6 bases). V was shortened by 6 bases and J by 15 bases, with 22 bases between the two germline ends. The CDR3 has 13 amino acids. CDR1 is SGHRS and CDR2 is YFSETQ in the germline V gene. The CDR3 region is CASTEPPRGRRFF. In DNA, the CDR3 is TGCGCCAGCACCGAACCCCCCAGGGGACGCCGGTTCTTC.

The chain combines TRBV5-6 with TRBJ1-1; TRBD1 matches 7 bases. The CDR3 runs 17 residues. Germline V gene sequence: CDR1 SGHDT, CDR2 YYEEEE. The V gene end was trimmed by 0 bases and the J gene end by 7 bases; junction bases not matched to a gene: 15. The chain's CDR3 is CASSLGPGTELLSEAFF. The CDR3 nucleotides are TGTGCCAGCAGCTTGGGTCCCGGGACAGAATTGCTCAGTGAAGCTTTCTTT.

This clonotype was counted many times. The CDR3 sequence is CASSFTPGVSYEQYF. The DNA of the CDR3 is TGTGCCAGCAGTTTTACCCCAGGGGTCTCCTACGAGCAGTACTTC. V is TRBV27 and J is TRBJ2-7; D is possibly TRBD1 (6 bases). Germline CDR1 is MNHEY and CDR2 is SMNVEV (reference sequence). The CDR3 totals 15 residues. Trimming cost V 3 bases and J 0 bases, with 12 bases left between them.

V usage is TRBV7-9 and J usage is TRBJ2-5; no reliable D call. The CDR3 extends over 14 amino acids. The germline gives CDR1 SEHNR, CDR2 FQNEAQ (reference sequence). With 0 bases removed from V and 5 bases from J, the gap between germline ends came to 10 bases. The CDR3 reads CASSLAGRRETQYF. CDR3 sequence (DNA): TGTGCCAGCAGCTTAGCTGGCAGGCGGGAGACCCAGTACTTC.

Sample share makes this clonotype medium-sized. This chain links TRBV29-1 with TRBJ2-3; 8 nucleotides match TRBD1. From germline, CDR1 is SQVTM and CDR2 ANQGSEA. The CDR3 totals 12 residues. J was trimmed by 5 bases and V by 6 bases; bases with no gene match: 4. CDR3 loop: CSVGQGEDTQYF. The CDR3 DNA follows: TGCAGCGTCGGACAGGGAGAAGATACGCAGTATTTT.

The chain is built from TRBV11-1 and TRBJ1-1; D might be TRBD1 (6 bases). Germline V gene lookup returns CDR1 SGHAT and CDR2 FQDESV (reference sequence). CDR3 length equals 16 residues. The V end was cut by 3 bases, the J end by 3 bases, with 17 bases between. CDR3 sequence: CASSFSLYRADTEAFF. CDR3 bases: TGTGCCAGCAGCTTCAGCCTCTACAGGGCCGACACTGAAGCTTTCTTT. Variable domain in full (rest from reference TRBV11-1 and TRBJ1-1): EAEVAQSPRYKITEKSQAVAFWCDPISGHATLYWYRQILGQGPELLVQFQDESVVDDSQLPKDRFSAERLKGVDSTLKIQPAELGDSAMYLCASSFSLYRADTEAFFGQGTRLTVV.

The CDR3 protein is CASSPPTGSNTEAFF. The CDR3 DNA is TGTGCCAGCTCACCCCCGACAGGGAGTAACACTGAAGCTTTCTTT. The rearrangement uses TRBV18 and TRBJ1-1; 7 bases are shared with TRBD1. Germline V CDR1 and CDR2: KGHSH, LQKENI. The trim removed 3 bases at V and 2 bases at J, leaving 6 bases unmatched. The CDR3 has 15 residues.

The V and J genes are TRBV12-3 or TRBV12-4 and TRBJ2-1; TRBD1 aligns across 9 bases. The CDR3 runs 15 residues. V was clipped by 6 bases and J by 7 bases; unmatched bases: 10. The CDR3 DNA is TGTGCCAGCAGCACCCATACAGGGGGCAGGAATGAGCAGTTCTTC. Residues: CASSTHTGGRNEQFF.

The J gene is TRBJ1-3, the V gene TRBV18; 7 nucleotides align to TRBD1. This CDR3 is 16 amino acids long. V lost 5 bases and J lost 5; bases outside the gene matches: 12. The germline V gene has CDR1 KGHSH and CDR2 LQKENI. CDR3: CASSALTRDSRNTIYF. CDR3 bases: TGTGCCAGCTCAGCATTAACCCGGGACAGTCGAAACACCATATATTTT.

This clonotype has a count of ten or more. The genes are TRBV27 and TRBJ2-7, with D possibly being TRBD2 (6 bases). The CDR3 is 14 residues long. Trimming took 6 bases from V and 3 from J, leaving 15 bases between them. Germline V CDR1 and CDR2: MNHEY, SMNVEV (reference sequence). Here the CDR3 DNA reads TGTGCCAGCAGCCGGAAGACTAGTAGCTACGAGCAGTACTTC. Protein: CASSRKTSSYEQYF.

This clonotype was counted many times. The V call is TRBV6-1, the J call TRBJ2-2, with D perhaps TRBD1 (6 bases). Germline lookup yields CDR1 MNHNS and CDR2 SASEGT. CDR3 length: 16 residues. V lost 2 bases to trimming and J lost 5 bases, with 15 bases between them. The CDR3 DNA follows: TGTGCCAGCAGTGAAACAGGGTGGGTTAAGACCGGGGAGCTGTTTTTT. The encoded protein is CASSETGWVKTGELFF.

Here the CDR3 DNA reads TGTGCCAGCAGCGCTGCCGGGACAGGGAGCTCCTACGAGCAGTACTTC. Protein sequence: CASSAAGTGSSYEQYF. The chain combines TRBV7-9 with TRBJ2-7, with 9 bases that match TRBD1. The J segment lost 0 bases and the V segment lost 5 bases, leaving 8 bases of the junction unmatched. The CDR3 consists of 16 residues. Germline lookup yields CDR1 SEHNR and CDR2 FQNEAQ (reference sequence).

The sample holds a few counts of this clonotype. The rearrangement uses TRBV18 and TRBJ1-1, with TRBD1 as a possible D gene (5 bases). Germline V gives CDR1 KGHSH, CDR2 LQKENI. V was shortened by 6 bases and J by 0 bases, with 17 bases between the two germline ends. The CDR3 extends over 16 amino acids. CDR3 in DNA: TGTGCCAGCTCCCCCTCCGGGGGAGGGGTGAACACTGAAGCTTTCTTT. It specifies CASSPSGGGVNTEAFF.

J is TRBJ2-7 and V is TRBV21-1; TRBD1, the table's D call, was not compared with the DNA. TRBV21-1 is deemed a pseudogene. The CDR3 length is 16 residues. The CDR3 loop is CASSKYGGRSSSEQYF. CDR3 nucleotides: TGTGCCAGCAGCAAATATGGGGGACGGTCGTCCTCCGAGCAGTACTTC.

In this sample, this clonotype turned up many times. The chain combines TRBV14 with TRBJ2-1; D gene unclear. The V gene lost 1 base and the J gene lost 9 bases, with 7 bases spanning the gap. The CDR3 contains 12 residues. CDR1 SGHDN and CDR2 FVKESK come from the germline V gene. The CDR3 loop is CASSQVMREQFF. The DNA for the CDR3 is TGTGCCAGCAGCCAAGTGATGCGTGAGCAGTTCTTC.

The chain joins TRBV18 to TRBJ1-2; TRBD1 matches 10 bases. Germline values: CDR1 KGHSH, CDR2 LQKENI. The CDR3 runs 17 residues. J was trimmed by 8 bases and V by 2 bases; bases with no gene match: 14. The CDR3 reads CASSPKSPGQGDSGYTF. The CDR3 DNA reads TGTGCCAGCTCACCAAAAAGTCCCGGACAGGGGGACTCGGGCTACACCTTC.

CDR3 sequence (DNA): TGTGCCACCAGTGACGCGGAGGGGGCGCTGAATGAGCAGTTCTTC. Translating gives CATSDAEGALNEQFF. The V gene is TRBV24-1, the J gene TRBJ2-1, with D tentatively TRBD1 (7 bases). Germline CDR1 reads KGHDR; CDR2 reads SFDVKD. Deletions cut 4 bases from V and 7 bases from J, with 16 bases between. The CDR3 spans 15 residues.

Many counts were recorded for this clonotype. The rearrangement links TRBV5-6 to TRBJ1-1; no clear D. Trimming left V 7 bases short and J 1 base short, with 8 bases between. The germline V gene encodes CDR1 SGHDT and CDR2 YYEEEE. The CDR3 loop spans 12 amino acids. The CDR3 DNA is TGTGCCAGCGGCTGGTCGAACACTGAAGCTTTCTTT. It translates to CASGWSNTEAFF.

This clonotype showed up just a few times. The chain combines TRBV14 with TRBJ2-1; D gene uncertain. The ends were cut back, 1 base at V and 6 bases at J, with 16 bases in the middle. Germline lookup yields CDR1 SGHDN and CDR2 FVKESK. The CDR3 has 16 amino acids. CDR3 protein: CASSQVPLEIGNEQFF. Written as DNA, the CDR3 is TGTGCCAGCAGCCAAGTCCCGCTCGAGATAGGCAATGAGCAGTTCTTC.

The J gene is TRBJ1-1, the V gene TRBV6-5, with D maybe TRBD1 (5 bases). Germline V gene data show CDR1 as MNHEY and CDR2 as SVGAGI. The CDR3 has 14 residues. V lost 2 bases, J lost 4 bases, and 11 bases lay in between. CDR3 amino acids: CASSYVGGPTEAFF. The CDR3, as DNA: TGTGCCAGCAGTTACGTGGGGGGACCCACTGAAGCTTTCTTT.

In its sample, this clonotype was seen many times. CDR3 bases: TGTGCCAGCTCACCACTAGCTCCGGGGGGGTCAGATACGCAGTATTTT. It codes for CASSPLAPGGSDTQYF. The chain couples TRBV18 to TRBJ2-3; 8 nucleotides match TRBD2. V gave up 1 base and J gave up 4 bases; unmatched junction bases: 7. The V gene's germline CDR1 is KGHSH and CDR2 LQKENI. The CDR3 runs 16 residues.

The sample holds many counts of this clonotype. The J gene is TRBJ2-3, the V gene TRBV12-3 or TRBV12-4; D is undetermined. Between the trimmed V and J ends, which lost 3 bases and 0 bases, there was a span of 7 bases. This CDR3 contains 14 residues. The CDR3 sequence is CASSFRESTDTQYF. The CDR3 region has the DNA TGTGCCAGCAGTTTCCGAGAAAGCACAGATACGCAGTATTTT.

This clonotype is termed medium-sized. The chain combines TRBV19 with TRBJ1-2, with a possible D match to TRBD1 (6 bases). The ends were cut back, 5 bases at V and 8 bases at J, with 21 bases in the middle. The CDR3 covers 15 residues. Germline CDR1 and CDR2: LNHDA and SQIVND (reference sequence). The CDR3 nucleotides are TGTGCCAGTAGTCCCCCGGGTACAGGGATTTGGGGCTACACCTTC. Protein product: CASSPPGTGIWGYTF.

By share, this clonotype counts as medium-sized. The chain is built from TRBV27 and TRBJ2-2; 13 nucleotides line up with TRBD2. The trim removed 7 bases at V and 0 bases at J, leaving 8 bases unmatched. The CDR3 has 18 residues. Germline CDR1 reads MNHEY; CDR2 reads SMNVEV (reference sequence). CDR3 in amino acids: CASNRLAGGPANTGELFF. The CDR3 coding sequence is TGTGCCAGCAATAGACTAGCGGGGGGTCCCGCGAACACCGGGGAGCTGTTTTTT.

The V call is TRBV19, the J call TRBJ2-1, with TRBD1 identical over 12 bases. Trimming cost V 8 bases and J 7 bases; bases outside gene matches: 6. The CDR3 is 14 residues long. Germline lookup yields CDR1 LNHDA and CDR2 SQIVND (reference sequence). This CDR3 reads CASSGTGGWNEQFF. The CDR3 nucleotides are TGTGCCAGTTCGGGGACAGGGGGCTGGAATGAGCAGTTCTTC.

This clonotype occurred a few times. The chain's CDR3 is CASSGYPAGANVLTF. The DNA for the CDR3 is TGTGCCAGCAGCGGTTACCCGGCTGGGGCCAACGTCCTGACTTTC. The rearrangement joins TRBV7-9 to TRBJ2-6; D gene ambiguous. V lost 5 bases and J lost 2, with 10 bases in between. This CDR3 is 15 amino acids long. Germline V gene sequence: CDR1 SEHNR, CDR2 FQNEAQ (reference sequence).

By sample share, this clonotype is medium-sized. The V call is TRBV6-5, the J call TRBJ2-5, with 7 positions matching TRBD2. V was clipped by 2 bases and J by 2 bases; unmatched bases: 5. This CDR3 spans 15 amino acids. The germline gives CDR1 MNHEY, CDR2 SVGAGI. The CDR3 coding sequence is TGTGCCAGCAGTTACCGGTCTAGCGGACAAGAGACCCAGTACTTC. Translated, it gives CASSYRSSGQETQYF.

A note on this clonotype: Relative to the germline gene, one junction end is altered; a read error may explain this. The rearrangement uses TRBV20-1 and TRBJ2-7; TRBD2 aligns across 7 bases. Germline assignment: CDR1 DFQATT and CDR2 SNEGSKA (reference sequence). The CDR3 length is 14 residues. Here the CDR3 DNA reads TGCAGTGCTAGAAAGGAAGGACTAGTTCCATCCTTGGGCTTC. It is translated as CSARKEGLVPSLGF.

In its sample, this clonotype is medium-sized. The chain recombines TRBV6-5 with TRBJ2-7; D gene unclear. Looked up from germline, CDR1 is MNHEY and CDR2 is SVGAGI. The germline V and J ends were trimmed by 0 bases and 5 bases, with 11 bases remaining between them. This CDR3 is 14 amino acids long. CDR3 coding DNA: TGTGCCAGCAGTTACTCGTCCGGCGGCGACGAGCAGTACTTC. Protein sequence: CASSYSSGGDEQYF.